These 13 T cell receptor beta chains share one sample of origin, sequenced in a study of glioma-infiltrating T cells. TCR alpha and beta CDR3 regions were amplified from RNA using iRepertoire nested multiplex PCR. From the multiplex PCR reads, TCRdb called clonotypes with MiXCR, one entry per CDR3 protein. The sample carries more than 300,000 distinct CDR3 sequences, roughly two fifths recorded once. Sequencing was performed on glioma tissue, nonneoplastic brain tissue, or PBMCs (not recorded which). The source is a human donor with low-grade glioma or glioblastoma, undergoing nonglioma brain surgery, or in good health (not recorded which).

As to this clonotype: This may stem from a read error, because a much larger clone lies one nucleotide away. The chain joins TRBV27 to TRBJ2-7; TRBD1 matches at 9 bases. Germline CDR1 is MNHEY and CDR2 is SMNVEV (reference sequence). The CDR3 sequence is 16 residues long. V lost 3 bases and J lost 5; bases outside the gene matches: 11. The CDR3 region is CASSFPSGTGTNEQYF. Written as DNA, the CDR3 is TGTGCCAGCAGTTTCCCATCCGGGACAGGGACCAACGAGCAGTACTTC.

This clonotype was recorded at least ten times. The chain is built from TRBV25-1 and TRBJ2-3, with D unresolved. V gave up 6 bases and J gave up 2 bases, with 21 bases separating them. This CDR3 is 17 amino acids long. Germline CDR1 reads MGHDK; CDR2 reads SYGVNS. The CDR3 here is CASRIGVSCVDTDTQYF. The DNA for the CDR3 is TGTGCCAGCAGGATAGGAGTTAGCTGTGTGGACACAGATACGCAGTATTTT. Full variable domain (missing parts from reference TRBV25-1 and TRBJ2-3): EADIYQTPRYLVIGTGKKITLECSQTMGHDKMYWYQQDPGMELHLIHYSYGVNSTEKGDLSSESTVSRIRTEHFPLTLESARPSHTSQYLCASRIGVSCVDTDTQYFGPGTRLTVL.

In regard to this clonotype: Sequence at one end of the junction differs from germline and may be a read error. The J gene is TRBJ2-2, the V gene TRBV6-2 or TRBV6-3; D not resolved. Germline V gene data show CDR1 as MNHEY and CDR2 as SVGEGT. The CDR3 covers 14 residues. This CDR3 reads CASSYEQNTVELFF. The DNA of the CDR3 is TGTGCCAGCAGTTACGAACAGAACACCGTGGAGCTGTTTTTT.

This clonotype has a count of ten or more. The chain uses TRBV10-3 and TRBJ1-1; tentative D call: TRBD1 (5 bases). Trimming left V 5 bases short and J 5 bases short, with 12 bases between. CDR3 length equals 13 residues. Germline assignment: CDR1 ENHRY and CDR2 SYGVKD. The CDR3: CAISTLGQTEAFF. The CDR3 coding sequence is TGTGCCATCAGTACTTTGGGGCAGACTGAAGCTTTCTTT.

A note on this clonotype: A much larger clone lies one base from this, so it may be a read error. V is TRBV28 and J is TRBJ2-7; 7 bases match TRBD2. CDR3 length: 17 residues. From germline, CDR1 is MDHEN and CDR2 SYDVKM. With V trimmed by 3 bases and J by 0 bases, 11 bases remained unmatched. The CDR3, as DNA: TGTGCCAGCAGTTTCCCCAGAAGCGAGCGGGACTCCTACGAGCAGTACTTC. Residues: CASSFPRSERDSYEQYF.

The chain recombines TRBV15 with TRBJ2-1; 10 bases are a match to TRBD2. This CDR3 contains 18 residues. Losses at the gene ends were 4 bases for V and 1 base for J; bases not matched to a gene: 10. Germline V gene lookup returns CDR1 LNHNV and CDR2 YYDKDF (reference sequence). CDR3 nucleotide sequence: TGTGCCACCAGCACCGAAGCCACTAGCGGGATATCCTACAATGAGCAGTTCTTC. Translating it yields CATSTEATSGISYNEQFF.

The rearrangement links TRBV7-2 to TRBJ1-2; D may be TRBD1 (5 bases). This CDR3 contains 11 residues. Germline CDR1 and CDR2: SGHTA and FQGNSA. V lost 4 bases and J lost 11, with 11 bases in between. The CDR3 DNA is TGTGCCAGCAGCTCCCAGGGAGTATACACCTTC. Its translation is CASSSQGVYTF. Full variable domain (missing parts from reference TRBV7-2 and TRBJ1-2): GAGVSQSPSNKVTEKGKDVELRCDPISGHTALYWYRQSLGQGLEFLIYFQGNSAPDKSGLPSDRFSAERTGGSVSTLTIQRTQQEDSAVYLCASSSQGVYTFGSGTRLTVV.

Of note for this clonotype: Its ends do not fully match the called genes, so a read error is possible. The rearrangement links TRBV11-2 to TRBJ2-3; D tentatively fits TRBD1 or TRBD2 (5 bases each). Germline V gene sequence: CDR1 SGHAT, CDR2 FQNNGV. The CDR3 runs 14 residues. Here the CDR3 DNA reads TGCGCCAGCAGCCAAGAACAGGAGGCAGATACGCAGTATTTT. It translates to CASSQEQEADTQYF.

The chain recombines TRBV20-1 with TRBJ2-3, with D hard to call. The V end lost 2 bases, the J end lost 0 bases, and 9 bases lay between the germline ends. The CDR3 is 14 residues long. Per the germline V gene, CDR1 is DFQATT and CDR2 is SNEGSKA (reference sequence). CDR3 in DNA: TGCAGTGCTAGACCACCGGCTAGCACAGATACGCAGTATTTT. It codes for CSARPPASTDTQYF.

This chain joins TRBV6-2 or TRBV6-3 and TRBJ2-3, with 7 bases aligning to TRBD2. Germline V gene lookup returns CDR1 MNHEY and CDR2 SVGEGT. V shed 0 bases and J 1 base; nucleotides not matched to a gene: 4. The CDR3 spans 16 residues. The CDR3 spells CASSYSAGDGTDTQYF. The CDR3 DNA sequence: TGTGCCAGCAGTTACTCGGCGGGAGATGGCACAGATACGCAGTATTTT.

This clonotype was counted ten times or more. V gene TRBV28 combines with J gene TRBJ1-1; D is uncertain. CDR1 is MDHEN and CDR2 is SYDVKM in the germline V gene. V dropped 3 bases and J dropped 2 bases, with 10 bases sitting between them. The CDR3 loop spans 14 amino acids. CDR3 protein: CASSFPSRNTEAFF. The CDR3 bases are TGTGCCAGCAGTTTCCCCTCTCGTAACACTGAAGCTTTCTTT.

In its sample, this clonotype was seen a few times. The rearrangement links TRBV19 to TRBJ1-5, with a possible D match to TRBD1 (5 bases). The CDR3 totals 14 residues. V lost 7 bases and J 7 bases, leaving 17 bases between the germline ends. Per germline, CDR1 LNHDA and CDR2 SQIVND (reference sequence). CDR3 bases: TGTGCCAGTACCACACAAACAAGGGGACAGCCCCAGCATTTT. Its translation: CASTTQTRGQPQHF.

The gene calls are TRBV10-3 and TRBJ1-1, with 7 bases matching TRBD1. The ends lost 5 bases at V and 4 bases at J; junction bases unmatched: 1. The CDR3 has 12 residues. Germline V lookup: CDR1 ENHRY, CDR2 SYGVKD. The CDR3 DNA reads as TGTGCCATCAGTCCAGGGGGCACTGAAGCTTTCTTT. It encodes CAISPGGTEAFF.